This T cell receptor beta chain appears in the sequencing data of a study of vaccination and CD4 T cells after COVID-19 (dated by TCRdb to between 2020 and 2023). About the investigation overall: Convalescent patients had a positive SARS-CoV-2 result on nasal swab PCR, and of these patients, fewer than ten had mild disease and one had severe disease. In 10 COVID-19 convalescent patients and a few infection-naive healthy vaccine recipients, researchers compared the spike-specific CD4+ TCR repertoire from before mRNA vaccination with the repertoire from after. Post-COVID blood samples from convalescent patients were collected a median of about 110 days after diagnosis, with a range of 35 to 161 days. Overlapping spike peptide pools from SARS-CoV-2 and from the common cold coronaviruses HCoV-NL63, HCoV-OC43 and HCoV-229E were used as culture stimuli. In control cultures, a CEFX viral epitope pool was used as positive control, an HIV-1 Nef peptide pool was used as negative control, or no peptide was added. Six males and four females were included in the convalescent cohort, with two Hispanic individuals, seven Caucasians, two Asians and one multiracial person represented. The time from the second vaccine dose to post-vaccine blood sampling had a median of roughly 72 days and ranged from about 12 to 250 days. Each participant got two doses of either the Pfizer-BioNTech BNT162b2 vaccine (n=8) or the Moderna mRNA-1273 vaccine (n=2). The paper as a whole reports these results and caveats: The median count of SARS-CoV-2-reactive clonotypes went up from 20 to 25 after infection to 38 after vaccination, although the change was not significant. The study included relatively few convalescent patients and did not analyze early timepoints after natural infection. In convalescent patients, a median about 90% of post-vaccine SARS-CoV-2-reactive clones were detected only after vaccination, and vaccine-specific priming was suggested by this finding. In convalescent patients, nearly all vaccine-specific clones (304 of 307) were found to be mono-reactive for SARS-CoV-2 spike rather than cross-reactive with common cold coronaviruses.

Libraries were prepared through PCR. DNA from cultured CD4+ T cells underwent TCR sequencing with the Oncomine TCR Beta short-read assay at the Johns Hopkins FTIC core. The QIAamp micro DNA kit was used to extract genomic DNA from the cultured CD4+ T cells. Oncomine TCR Beta libraries from cultured CD4+ T cells were pooled using unique dual indexes and sequenced on an Illumina iSeq 100. In the authors' own workflow: Non-productive sequences were removed, and CDR3s not starting with C, not ending with F or W, or shorter than 7 amino acids were discarded. The MANAFEST web application was used to identify antigen-specific clonotypes by comparing peptide-stimulated wells against reference wells and other culture wells. An FDR below 0.05, an odds ratio above 5, and a productive frequency above 0.1% in at least two of three replicate wells were required for clones to be considered positive. Clonotypes that were significantly expanded in both SARS-CoV-2 spike wells and at least one common cold coronavirus spike condition were defined as cross-reactive. Similarity between CDR3 sequences was evaluated in R version 3.6.1 using Levenshtein distances (stringdist) and unrooted phylogenetic trees (ape). The raw public reads went through TCRdb reprocessing: fastp at Q25, MiXCR clone calling, in-frame beta chains kept. One record per CDR3 amino acid sequence lists the most common genes and DNA. TCRdb's processing, not the study's, gives the V and J calls here. This sample lists 20,000 to 25,000 distinct CDR3 sequences; around 50% were detected once. The ten largest make up around 5.5% of the sample.

The label giving this sample's treatment or condition can be read as: approximately 9-day PBMC culture with coronavirus spike peptide pools or control peptides (ViraFEST assay). The ViraFEST assay, used in the study, expanded antigen-specific T cells with peptide pools and then identified the expanded clonotypes through TCR sequencing. The convalescent patients' positive SARS-CoV-2 PCR tests were from March to December 2020, which was before the Alpha, Beta and Delta variants emerged in the United States. PBMCs were cultured at 1.5 million to 2 million per well in IMDM supplemented with approximately 4.7% human AB serum and 10 IU/ml IL-2, with approximately 10 ug/ml peptide pools added. On days 3 and 7, half of the culture medium was replaced with fresh IL-2-containing medium. Once the cells had been in culture for about 10 days, the EasySep CD4+ T cell isolation kit was used to isolate CD4+ T cells by negative selection. PBMCs were separated from whole blood using Ficoll-Paque Plus gradient centrifugation and then either used fresh or cryopreserved at -140C. Each culture condition was generally run in triplicate wells.

Notes on this clonotype: Its antigen is still unknown. Base qualities are not provided; no much larger clone lies one nucleotide away.

V is shortened by 5 bases, J by 6 bases, and the region joining them spans 9 bases. The CDR3 goes from the cysteine to the phenylalanine over 12 residues. Only the CDR3 portion is preserved as DNA: 36 bases, with reading frame beginning at the first base. In the germline V gene, CDR1 corresponds to MNHNS and CDR2 to SASEGT. This receptor was taken from a human donor who had recovered from COVID-19. The chain is encoded by TRBV6-1 joined to TRBJ2-3; the D segment cannot be called with confidence. Sequencing used CD4+ T cells from blood, cultured in vitro. The sequenced DNA: TGTGCCAGCAGTCCTCTGGGGGATACGCAGTATTTT. This gives the protein CASSPLGDTQYF.